These T cell receptor beta chains were read from a single sample in a study of neurological immune-mediated disorders. TCRdb analysed the 5' RACE reads with MiXCR anew, one entry per CDR3 protein. The sample includes some 48,000 distinct CDR3 sequences, over 5.5% seen only once; the top ten take less than 1.5%. The sample consisted of CD4+ T cells from blood. Every receptor here comes from a woman aged 18-29 years with multiple sclerosis. The CDR3 runs from the conserved cysteine through the conserved F or W. D genes are given only for firm matches. Only some rows state a clone size, as once, few, many or a class for expanded clones.

clone size | J gene | V gene | D gene | CDR3 DNA | CDR3 protein
many | TRBJ2-4 | TRBV5-1 | - | TGCGCCAGCAGCTCGGATGGCGGGGTACGGAACATTCAGTACTTC | CASSSDGGVRNIQYF
many | TRBJ2-5 | TRBV5-1 | TRBD1 | TGCGCCAGCAGTGCATTACAGGGGCCCCAAGAGACCCAGTACTTC | CASSALQGPQETQYF
many | TRBJ1-2 | TRBV4-3 | TRBD1 | TGCGCCAGCAGCCAAGGAGGGACAGGGCGCTATGGCTACACCTTC | CASSQGGTGRYGYTF
- | TRBJ1-4 | TRBV10-3 | - | TGTGCCATCAGTGAGTCGATCCCACAAGGGGCGGCTAATGAAAAACTGTTTTTT | CAISESIPQGAANEKLFF
many | TRBJ1-6 | TRBV10-3 | TRBD1 | TGTGCCATCAGTGAGTCGCACAGGGGTAATTCACCCCTCCACTTT | CAISESHRGNSPLHF
- | TRBJ2-3 | TRBV30 | TRBD2 | TGTGCCTGGAGCCTACGTGTTTCCGGGGGGGTAGCAGATACGCAGTATTTT | CAWSLRVSGGVADTQYF
many | TRBJ2-1 | TRBV15 | TRBD2 | TGTGCCACCAGCAGGACAGCGGGGTATAGAGGGGAGCAGTTCTTC | CATSRTAGYRGEQFF
many | TRBJ1-4 | TRBV20-1 | TRBD1 | TGCAGTGTCAGGGGGGTCGGGCAATCGACCAACTTT | CSVRGVGQSTNF
many | TRBJ2-1 | TRBV20-1 | - | TGCAGTGCTAGTAATGGACATGAGCAGTTCTTC | CSASNGHEQFF
many | TRBJ1-3 | TRBV6-6 | - | TGTGCCAGTTGGACAGCTGGAAACACCATATATTTT | CASWTAGNTIYF
many | TRBJ2-7 | TRBV3-1 | TRBD2 | TGTGCCAGCAGCATGGGGACTAGCGGCTTCGTAGCGTACGAGCAGTACTTC | CASSMGTSGFVAYEQYF
many | TRBJ2-7 | TRBV12-3/TRBV12-4 | - | TGTGCCAGCAGTCCCCCGCATAGCGAGCAGTACTTC | CASSPPHSEQYF
many | TRBJ2-2 | TRBV4-3 | TRBD2 | TGCGCCAGCAGCCAGAGGGTAGCGGGAGGGCCCACCGGGGAGCTGTTTTTT | CASSQRVAGGPTGELFF
many | TRBJ2-1 | TRBV3-1 | - | TGTGCCAGCAGCCCTGACGACGGCAGCTCCTACAATGAGCAGTTCTTC | CASSPDDGSSYNEQFF
many | TRBJ2-1 | TRBV21-1 | - | TGTGCCAGCAGCACACAAAATATAGACAGGGTACATAATGAGCAGTTCTTC | CASSTQNIDRVHNEQFF
many | TRBJ2-2 | TRBV20-1 | TRBD1 | TGCAGTGCCGGCCGGGACAGGGGCCGGGAGCTGTTTTTT | CSAGRDRGRELFF
many | TRBJ1-2 | TRBV5-1 | - | TGCGCCAGCAGCTTGGGACAGAGAAATGGCTACACCTTC | CASSLGQRNGYTF
- | TRBJ2-2 | TRBV18 | - | TGTGCCAGCTCACCAATTCTGTCTCAGGGGCAAGAGGCCGGGGAGCTGTTTTTT | CASSPILSQGQEAGELFF
medium-sized | TRBJ1-1 | TRBV29-1 | TRBD1 | TGCAGCGTTCAAGGGGGCACCACTGAAGCTTTCTTT | CSVQGGTTEAFF
many | TRBJ2-5 | TRBV3-1 | TRBD2 | TGTGCCAGCAGCCGCCACCTGCTAGCGGGGCAAATCCAAGAGACCCAGTACTTC | CASSRHLLAGQIQETQYF
many | TRBJ1-2 | TRBV6-5 | - | TGTGCCAGCAGTTTAGAGGGTACAGTGGACTATGGCTACACCTTC | CASSLEGTVDYGYTF
many | TRBJ2-5 | TRBV5-1 | - | TGCGCCAGCGGAACAGGGAGGTGGGAGACCCAGTACTTC | CASGTGRWETQYF
many | TRBJ2-1 | TRBV7-2 | - | TGTGCCAGCAGCCTAACGGCCTGGGGGACTCACAATGAGCAGTTCTTC | CASSLTAWGTHNEQFF
many | TRBJ1-1 | TRBV10-3 | - | TGTGCCATCAGGATGACGGGGAACACTGAAGCTTTCTTT | CAIRMTGNTEAFF
many | TRBJ2-1 | TRBV20-1 | - | TGCAGTGCTAGCGGGAGAGCGAACAATGAGCAGTTCTTC | CSASGRANNEQFF
many | TRBJ2-7 | TRBV20-1 | TRBD1 | TGCAGTGCCAGGACAGGGGGCAACTACGAGCAGTACTTC | CSARTGGNYEQYF
few | TRBJ1-1 | TRBV10-3 | - | TGTGCCATCAGTGAGTCAGGGGGATTTGTCACTGAAGCTTTCTTT | CAISESGGFVTEAFF
- | TRBJ2-7 | TRBV7-3 | TRBD1 | TGTGCCAGCAGGGCCGGGACAGGGTACGAGCAGTACTTC | CASRAGTGYEQYF
many | TRBJ1-2 | TRBV12-3/TRBV12-4 | - | TGTGCCAGCAGTCCCGGGCCCTATGGCTACACCTTC | CASSPGPYGYTF
many | TRBJ2-4 | TRBV20-1 | - | TGCAGTGCCCCGAGCGGCTCAGCAGCCAAAAACATTCAGTACTTC | CSAPSGSAAKNIQYF
many | TRBJ2-1 | TRBV7-2 | TRBD2 | TGTGCCAGCAGCCCAGGACTAGCTTCCAATGAGCAGTTCTTC | CASSPGLASNEQFF
many | TRBJ2-3 | TRBV10-3 | TRBD2 | TGTGCCATCAGTGATAGCAGAAGCGGGATGAGCACAGATACGCAGTATTTT | CAISDSRSGMSTDTQYF
- | TRBJ1-1 | TRBV6-5 | - | TGTGCCAGCAGTTACCTGACAGTTGGGCTGAACACTGAAGCTTTCTTT | CASSYLTVGLNTEAFF
- | TRBJ1-2 | TRBV7-9 | TRBD1 | TGTGCCAGCAGCTTGGGCCAGGGGGATGGCTACACCTTC | CASSLGQGDGYTF
many | TRBJ2-5 | TRBV6-5 | TRBD2 | TGTGCCAGCAGTTACTCTAGCGGGGGTGGCCAAGAGACCCAGTACTTC | CASSYSSGGGQETQYF
many | TRBJ2-2 | TRBV5-1 | - | TGCGCCAGCAGCTTGGCCTTCCTAGGAGACACCGGGGAGCTGTTTTTT | CASSLAFLGDTGELFF
few | TRBJ1-1 | TRBV21-1 | - | TGTGCCAGCAGCCCCCACAACCTAACCTGCACTGAAGCTTTCTTT | CASSPHNLTCTEAFF
many | TRBJ1-1 | TRBV29-1 | - | TGCAGCGTGGCAACAGGGAACACTGAAGCTTTCTTT | CSVATGNTEAFF
few | TRBJ2-7 | TRBV28 | - | TGTGCCAGCAGGCCCATTGACAAGACCTACGAGCAGTACTTC | CASRPIDKTYEQYF
few | TRBJ2-3 | TRBV9 | TRBD2 | TGTGCCAGCAGCGTTCTAGCGGGAGGCTTGAGCGATACGCAGTATTTT | CASSVLAGGLSDTQYF
many | TRBJ2-2 | TRBV7-3 | TRBD2 | TGTGCCAGCAGCCCATTAGCGGGGGGCACCGGGGAGCTGTTTTTT | CASSPLAGGTGELFF
many | TRBJ2-1 | TRBV5-1 | TRBD1 | TGCGCCAGCAGCTTTTCCGGGACAGGGGCCTACAATGAGCAGTTCTTC | CASSFSGTGAYNEQFF
few | TRBJ1-1 | TRBV7-9 | - | TGTGCCAGCAGCTTGAGTCTCGGTGAAGCTTTCTTT | CASSLSLGEAFF
many | TRBJ2-1 | TRBV9 | TRBD2 | TGTGCCAGCAGCGCCGGGGGCGGGAGCGGGAGAAATGACAATGAGCAGTTCTTC | CASSAGGGSGRNDNEQFF
many | TRBJ2-2 | TRBV5-5 | - | TGTGCCAGCAGGAGACAAGGCAGGGAGAACACCGGGGAGCTGTTTTTT | CASRRQGRENTGELFF
- | TRBJ1-5 | TRBV20-1 | - | TGCAGTGCTGAAGGACTGGCGGGAGGTGGCAATCAGCCCCAGCATTTT | CSAEGLAGGGNQPQHF
many | TRBJ1-5 | TRBV5-1 | TRBD1 | TGCGCCAGCAGCTTGGGGACAGGGGGCTATAGCAATCAGCCCCAGCATTTT | CASSLGTGGYSNQPQHF
few | TRBJ1-1 | TRBV24-1 | - | TGTGCCACCAGTGAAGGGGCCACCACTGAAGCTTTCTTT | CATSEGATTEAFF
few | TRBJ1-1 | TRBV5-4 | TRBD1 | TGTGCCAGCAGCCCCCAGGGGGCTTGGACTGAAGCTTTCTTT | CASSPQGAWTEAFF
many | TRBJ1-1 | TRBV20-1 | - | TGCAGTGCTAGATCCCCCTTGAGGAACACTGAAGCTTTCTTT | CSARSPLRNTEAFF
few | TRBJ2-1 | TRBV5-1 | - | TGCGCCAGCAGTGGGGGGGCATACAATGAGCAGTTCTTC | CASSGGAYNEQFF
many | TRBJ1-1 | TRBV7-6 | - | TGTGCCAGCAGCTTACGGGCCAGGTCGTATACTGAAGCTTTCTTT | CASSLRARSYTEAFF
- | TRBJ1-4 | TRBV14 | - | TGTGCCAGCAGCCAAGGAAGAGGAGGACGGCAGGGAAAACTGTTTTTT | CASSQGRGGRQGKLFF
many | TRBJ1-1 | TRBV20-1 | - | TGCAGTGCTAGAGTGAGGGGAAACACTGAAGCTTTCTTT | CSARVRGNTEAFF
many | TRBJ2-3 | TRBV20-1 | - | TGCAGTGCTAGCCATCATTGGGCCACAGATACGCAGTATTTT | CSASHHWATDTQYF
many | TRBJ1-4 | TRBV5-1 | TRBD1 | TGCGCCAGCAGCTTGCAGGGGGGACAGCTTGAAAAACTGTTTTTT | CASSLQGGQLEKLFF
many | TRBJ1-2 | TRBV20-1 | TRBD1 | TGCAGTGCAACTCAACAGGGGACAAACTATGGCTACACCTTC | CSATQQGTNYGYTF